Below, 32 T cell receptor beta chains from the same sample are listed, as sequenced in a study of cytomegalovirus exposure and HLA in healthy donors. PCR was performed using 60 Vbeta and 13 Jbeta primers. TCRdb's table, derived via immunoSEQ multiplex PCR, lists solely in-frame clones and lacks some. The table for this sample gives approximately 77,000 clones. Sequencing was carried out using PBMCs. These receptors were obtained from a man aged 25-40 years in good health and CMV-seronegative.

The chain joins TRBV18 to TRBJ1-2; 7 bases agree with TRBD1. Germline loops: CDR1 KGHSH, CDR2 LQKENI. Losses at the gene ends were 3 bases for V and 3 bases for J; bases not matched to a gene: 1. This CDR3 has 13 amino acids. The chain's CDR3 is CASSPGTDYGYTF. The CDR3 DNA sequence: TGTGCCAGCTCACCGGGGACAGACTATGGCTACACCTTC.

This chain uses TRBV7-2 with TRBJ2-2; 8 bases map to TRBD2. V was clipped by 0 bases and J by 7 bases; unmatched bases: 7. The germline V gene encodes CDR1 SGHTA and CDR2 FQGNSA. The CDR3 is made up of 16 amino acids. The CDR3 loop is CASSLAPGGRSGELFF. DNA of the CDR3: TGTGCCAGCAGCTTAGCCCCCGGCGGGAGGAGCGGGGAGCTGTTTTTT.

V is TRBV7-8 and J is TRBJ2-1; possibly TRBD2 for D (6 bases). The V end lost 2 bases, the J end lost 14 bases, and 10 bases lay between the germline ends. This CDR3 spans 11 amino acids. Germline values: CDR1 SGHVS, CDR2 FQNEAQ. CDR3 sequence: CASSLSGLKFF. As DNA, the CDR3 is TGTGCCAGCAGCTTATCGGGACTCAAGTTCTTC.

The rearrangement links TRBV7-9 to TRBJ1-2; possible D gene TRBD1, 6 bases. Trimming pared 1 base from V and 8 bases from J, leaving 11 bases between. This CDR3 is built from 13 residues. From germline, CDR1 is SEHNR and CDR2 FQNEAQ (reference sequence). The CDR3 DNA is TGTGCCAGCAGCTTAGTTCCAGGGGACGGCTACACCTTC. As protein: CASSLVPGDGYTF. Based on the CDR3 plus reference TRBV7-9 and TRBJ1-2, the full variable domain is DTGVSQNPRHKITKRGQNVTFRCDPISEHNRLYWYRQTLGQGPEFLTYFQNEAQLEKSRLLSDRFSAERPKGSFSTLEIQRTEQGDSAMYLCASSLVPGDGYTFGSGTRLTVV.

The chain carries TRBV19 and TRBJ1-5; maybe TRBD1 (5 bases). V was clipped by 5 bases and J by 3 bases, with 8 bases between them. This CDR3 is built from 13 residues. Germline CDR1 and CDR2: LNHDA and SQIVND (reference sequence). The CDR3 DNA reads as TGTGCCAGTAGTTGGGACTCCAATCAGCCCCAGCATTTT. Residues: CASSWDSNQPQHF.

The V gene is TRBV2, the J gene TRBJ2-3; D uncertain. Trimming left V 7 bases short and J 5 bases short, with 13 bases between. This CDR3 spans 13 amino acids. Germline V gene data show CDR1 as SNHLY and CDR2 as FYNNEI. CDR3 sequence: CASTQFYGDTQYF. The CDR3 bases are TGTGCCAGCACCCAATTTTACGGAGATACGCAGTATTTT.

The V call is TRBV29-1, the J call TRBJ1-2; no clear D. The germline gives CDR1 SQVTM, CDR2 ANQGSEA. The V end lost 4 bases, the J end lost 4 bases, and 7 bases lay between the germline ends. CDR3 length: 11 residues. CDR3 loop: CSVGEAYGYTF. CDR3 nucleotides: TGCAGCGTTGGAGAAGCCTATGGCTACACCTTC.

This rearrangement joins TRBV7-2 to TRBJ2-1, with 10 bases matching TRBD2. This CDR3 has 16 residues. Per the germline V gene, CDR1 is SGHTA and CDR2 is FQGNSA. V gave up 4 bases and J gave up 6 bases; unmatched junction bases: 9. This chain's CDR3 is CASSYQSGRGGNEQFF. The CDR3 coding sequence is TGTGCCAGCAGCTACCAAAGCGGGAGGGGGGGCAATGAGCAGTTCTTC. Combining the CDR3 with reference TRBV7-2 and TRBJ2-1 gives the whole variable domain GAGVSQSPSNKVTEKGKDVELRCDPISGHTALYWYRQSLGQGLEFLIYFQGNSAPDKSGLPSDRFSAERTGGSVSTLTIQRTQQEDSAVYLCASSYQSGRGGNEQFFGPGTRLTVL.

The rearrangement links TRBV19 to TRBJ2-7; TRBD1 might be the D (6 bases). CDR3 length: 12 amino acids. Deletions cut 6 bases from V and 4 bases from J, with 10 bases between. CDR1 is LNHDA, CDR2 SQIVND, per germline (reference sequence). CDR3 sequence (DNA): TGTGCCAGTAGCCCAAGGGGGTACGAGCAGTACTTC. It encodes CASSPRGYEQYF. The entire variable domain, with the rest obtained from reference TRBV19 and TRBJ2-7, is as follows: DGGITQSPKYLFRKEGQNVTLSCEQNLNHDAMYWYRQDPGQGLRLIYYSQIVNDFQKGDIAEGYSVSREKKESFPLTVTSAQKNPTAFYLCASSPRGYEQYFGPGTRLTVT.

The J gene is TRBJ2-7, the V gene TRBV25-1, with D possibly being TRBD2 (5 bases). The CDR3 spans 14 residues. The V end was cut by 7 bases, the J end by 4 bases, with 17 bases between. From germline, CDR1 is MGHDK and CDR2 SYGVNS. The CDR3: CASTSRGSEYEQYF. DNA of the CDR3: TGTGCCAGCACCTCCCGGGGTAGCGAGTACGAGCAGTACTTC.

This chain links TRBV10-3 with TRBJ2-7, with TRBD1 identical over 7 bases. This CDR3 is built from 12 residues. J lost 6 bases, V lost 6 bases, and 5 bases had no gene match. CDR1 and CDR2 from the germline V gene are ENHRY and SYGVKD. This CDR3 reads CAIRQGSGEQYF. The CDR3 bases are TGTGCCATCAGACAGGGGTCGGGCGAGCAGTACTTC.

The J gene is TRBJ2-1, the V gene TRBV5-6, with 11 bases that match TRBD2. Germline CDR1 is SGHDT and CDR2 is YYEEEE. V shed 4 bases and J 9 bases; nucleotides not matched to a gene: 9. The CDR3 sequence is 15 residues long. The CDR3 DNA follows: TGTGCCAGCAGCCAATTAGCGGGGGGGGCGCTTGAGCAGTTCTTC. Translated, it gives CASSQLAGGALEQFF.

On this clone itself: Other DNA variants within this sample encode the same CDR3. The chain carries TRBV2 and TRBJ2-2; D unresolved. This CDR3 comprises 14 residues. V was pared by 6 bases and J by 0 bases, with 8 bases between. The germline V gene has CDR1 SNHLY and CDR2 FYNNEI. The CDR3 region is CASRRQANTGELFF. CDR3 coding DNA: TGTGCCAGCAGGAGGCAAGCGAACACCGGGGAGCTGTTTTTT.

The chain joins TRBV11-3 to TRBJ2-3; 9 bases agree with TRBD2. V lost 4 bases and J lost 2; bases outside the gene matches: 1. Germline loops: CDR1 SGHNT, CDR2 YENEEA. The CDR3 covers 14 residues. The CDR3 DNA reads as TGTGCCAGCAGCTGGGGACTAGCCACAGATACGCAGTATTTT. Residues: CASSWGLATDTQYF.

The chain links TRBV9 to TRBJ1-2, with D possibly TRBD1 on 5 matching bases. The germline gives CDR1 SGDLS, CDR2 YYNGEE. With 0 bases removed from V and 8 bases from J, the gap between germline ends came to 11 bases. The CDR3 extends over 13 amino acids. The DNA of the CDR3 is TGTGCCAGCAGCGTAGGTTGGGGGGACGGCTACACCTTC. Translated: CASSVGWGDGYTF.

The chain employs TRBV7-9 and TRBJ2-7, with 11 bases aligning to TRBD1. The CDR3 is made up of 18 amino acids. J gave up 1 base and V 1 base, and 9 bases lay outside the gene matches. CDR1 and CDR2 from the germline V gene are SEHNR and FQNEAQ (reference sequence). CDR3 coding DNA: TGTGCCAGCAGCTTAGTTCCGGGACAGGGGGTAAGGTCCTACGAGCAGTACTTC. Amino acids: CASSLVPGQGVRSYEQYF.

This sequence joins TRBV9 and TRBJ2-3; 11 positions match TRBD2. V was clipped by 1 base and J by 3 bases; unmatched bases: 4. The CDR3 runs to 16 residues. Germline V gene lookup returns CDR1 SGDLS and CDR2 YYNGEE. The CDR3 coding sequence is TGTGCCAGCAGCGTACCAACTAGCGGGGGTACAGATACGCAGTATTTT. This codes for CASSVPTSGGTDTQYF. Full variable domain (outside the CDR3, taken from reference TRBV9 and TRBJ2-3): DSGVTQTPKHLITATGQRVTLRCSPRSGDLSVYWYQQSLDQGLQFLIQYYNGEERAKGNILERFSAQQFPDLHSELNLSSLELGDSALYFCASSVPTSGGTDTQYFGPGTRLTVL.

CDR3 sequence reads: CASRDSYNSPLHF. The DNA of the CDR3 is TGTGCCAGCAGGGACAGCTATAATTCACCCCTCCACTTT. This sequence joins TRBV2 and TRBJ1-6; possible D gene TRBD1, 6 bases. This CDR3 comprises 13 residues. Between the trimmed V and J ends, which lost 6 bases and 3 bases, there was a span of 6 bases. Germline V gene data show CDR1 as SNHLY and CDR2 as FYNNEI.

CDR3 DNA: TGTGCCAGCAGCCAAGATATATGGGACAGGGGGCGTATGAACACCGGGGAGCTGTTTTTT. Protein: CASSQDIWDRGRMNTGELFF. This chain uses TRBV4-2 with TRBJ2-2; 12 bases line up with TRBD1. The V and J ends lost 0 bases and 1 base, in that order; junction bases with no gene match: 9. This CDR3 contains 20 residues. CDR1 and CDR2 from the germline V gene are LGHNA and YNFKEQ.

V gene TRBV2 combines with J gene TRBJ2-5; D gene unclear. There are 12 residues in the CDR3. V dropped 1 base and J dropped 4 bases, with 4 bases sitting between them. Germline V gene sequence: CDR1 SNHLY, CDR2 FYNNEI. In DNA form, the CDR3 reads TGTGCCAGCAGTGAAGACAGAGAGACCCAGTACTTC. Protein product: CASSEDRETQYF.

The chain links TRBV6-6 to TRBJ1-1; the D is unclear. The germline CDR1 and CDR2 sequences are MNHNY and SVGAGI (reference sequence). The CDR3 is 12 amino acids. V was trimmed by 0 bases and J by 4 bases, leaving 3 bases between them. CDR3 sequence (DNA): TGTGCCAGCAGTTACTCGAGCACTGAAGCTTTCTTT. This encodes CASSYSSTEAFF.

The chain couples TRBV5-1 to TRBJ2-5; no clear D gene. Trimming took off 4 bases at V and 5 bases at J, with 9 bases between the two ends. The V gene's germline CDR1 is SGHRS and CDR2 YFSETQ. The CDR3 runs to 12 residues. The CDR3 DNA follows: TGCGCCAGCAGCGCCCCGGGTGAGACCCAGTACTTC. Its translation is CASSAPGETQYF.

The chain has TRBV27 and TRBJ2-7; 9 bases agree with TRBD1. Trimming cost V 5 bases and J 3 bases; bases outside gene matches: 17. Germline V CDR1 and CDR2: MNHEY, SMNVEV (reference sequence). This CDR3 has 18 residues. The CDR3 protein is CASSPLTGGAPRSYEQYF. The CDR3 coding sequence is TGTGCCAGCAGTCCGCTGACAGGGGGAGCGCCCAGAAGCTACGAGCAGTACTTC.

The V gene is TRBV27, the J gene TRBJ2-2; 8 bases match TRBD2. CDR3 size: 15 residues. The germline gives CDR1 MNHEY, CDR2 SMNVEV (reference sequence). Germline trimming cut 3 bases from V and 7 bases from J; bases unmatched to any gene: 7. The CDR3 reads CASSFSGKLGGELFF. The DNA of the CDR3 is TGTGCCAGCAGTTTTAGCGGGAAACTTGGCGGGGAGCTGTTTTTT.

The chain links TRBV20-1 to TRBJ1-1; D uncertain. The CDR3 sequence is 11 residues long. Trimming took 3 bases from V and 7 from J, leaving 9 bases between them. The germline gives CDR1 DFQATT, CDR2 SNEGSKA (reference sequence). The CDR3 loop is CSARRALEAFF. In nucleotides, the CDR3 is TGCAGTGCTAGGCGGGCCCTTGAAGCTTTCTTT.

The rearrangement joins TRBV28 to TRBJ2-7; the match to TRBD1 covers 7 bases. V was clipped by 6 bases and J by 7 bases; unmatched bases: 18. This CDR3 contains 16 residues. CDR1 MDHEN and CDR2 SYDVKM come from the germline V gene. The CDR3 nucleotides read TGTGCCAGCAGCCTGACAGGGTCGCTCACCCTGGGGGAGCAGTACTTC. It encodes CASSLTGSLTLGEQYF.

The chain recombines TRBV4-1 with TRBJ2-7; the match to TRBD1 covers 7 bases. The V gene end was trimmed by 1 base and the J gene end by 2 bases; junction bases not matched to a gene: 5. The CDR3 is made up of 15 amino acids. The V gene's germline CDR1 is MGHRA and CDR2 YSYEKL. The CDR3 DNA reads as TGCGCCAGCAGCCAAGGCCGGCAGGGGGCCTACGAGCAGTACTTC. Its translation: CASSQGRQGAYEQYF.

The gene calls are TRBV6-5 and TRBJ2-2; D is uncertain. Trimming shortened V by 3 bases and J by 7 bases, and 6 bases separated the two germline ends. The CDR3 runs to 12 residues. Germline CDR1 and CDR2: MNHEY and SVGAGI. The CDR3 nucleotides read TGTGCCAGCAGTTATGGCGGCGGGGAGCTGTTTTTT. Translating gives CASSYGGGELFF.

The J gene is TRBJ2-4, the V gene TRBV27; D remains ambiguous. The CDR3 totals 14 residues. Trimming stripped 3 bases from V and 0 bases from J, with 6 bases between. In germline, CDR1 is MNHEY, CDR2 SMNVEV (reference sequence). For the CDR3, the DNA is TGTGCCAGCAGTTTCTCCCTAGCCAAAAACATTCAGTACTTC. Protein sequence: CASSFSLAKNIQYF.

This chain links TRBV5-4 with TRBJ1-2; possible D gene TRBD1, 6 bases. The CDR3 length is 16 residues. V lost 7 bases and J 0 bases, leaving 19 bases between the germline ends. From germline, CDR1 is SGHNT and CDR2 YYREEE (reference sequence). The CDR3 region is CASRPGGGLTNYGYTF. The CDR3 DNA reads TGTGCCAGCCGCCCCGGGGGGGGCCTGACTAACTATGGCTACACCTTC. Using reference TRBV5-4 and TRBJ1-2 for the parts outside the CDR3, the full variable domain is ETGVTQSPTHLIKTRGQQVTLRCSSQSGHNTVSWYQQALGQGPQFIFQYYREEENGRGNFPPRFSGLQFPNYSSELNVNALELDDSALYLCASRPGGGLTNYGYTFGSGTRLTVV.

The J gene is TRBJ2-5, the V gene TRBV7-2; unclear D gene. The CDR3 runs to 15 residues. Germline CDR1 reads SGHTA; CDR2 reads FQGNSA. The V gene lost 0 bases and the J gene lost 7 bases, with 15 bases spanning the gap. This CDR3 is CASSLAEEERRTQYF. The CDR3 DNA follows: TGTGCCAGCAGCTTAGCGGAAGAGGAGAGAAGGACCCAGTACTTC.

The genes are TRBV5-1 and TRBJ2-3, with D perhaps TRBD2 (6 bases). The CDR3 extends over 18 amino acids. The germline V gene encodes CDR1 SGHRS and CDR2 YFSETQ. V was shortened by 0 bases and J by 0 bases, with 17 bases between the two germline ends. In DNA form, the CDR3 reads TGCGCCAGCAGCTTGGTTCCTTCGGCGGGACCTAGCACAGATACGCAGTATTTT. It yields the protein CASSLVPSAGPSTDTQYF.